This T cell receptor (beta chain) was documented in a study of metastatic and nonmetastatic thyroid tumors. About the research overall: Peripheral blood and tumor or nodule samples from malignant and benign thyroid patients were compared.

Findings of the study overall: Malignant thyroid tumors reportedly exceeded benign nodules significantly in TCR beta diversity, with the difference appearing in blood and tumor.

In the original analysis: In papillary thyroid cancer, a distant-metastasis classifier was built using CDR3 differences across clinicopathological groups. TCRdb redid the clone calls on the PCR reads using MiXCR. None of the V and J calls come from the authors' own analysis; TCRdb made them. The top ten clones hold roughly 3.8% of a sample with around 50,000 clones, around 20% of them seen once. Patients had received no treatment of any kind before thyroid surgery. About this clone: What it recognizes is unknown.

This receptor was identified in a male donor with papillary thyroid cancer or a benign thyroid nodule (not recorded which). Some clones in this sample may be carry-over from other donors' samples. The sample was blood.

CDR3 loop: CASSPWGLADSYEQYF. CDR3 DNA: TGTGCCAGCAGCCCGTGGGGACTAGCGGATTCCTACGAGCAGTACTTC. The V gene is TRBV11-2, the J gene TRBJ2-7, with 11 bases aligning to TRBD2. The CDR3 has 16 residues. CDR1 is SGHAT and CDR2 is FQNNGV in the germline V gene. V lost 5 bases, J lost 1 base, and 7 bases stayed unmatched.